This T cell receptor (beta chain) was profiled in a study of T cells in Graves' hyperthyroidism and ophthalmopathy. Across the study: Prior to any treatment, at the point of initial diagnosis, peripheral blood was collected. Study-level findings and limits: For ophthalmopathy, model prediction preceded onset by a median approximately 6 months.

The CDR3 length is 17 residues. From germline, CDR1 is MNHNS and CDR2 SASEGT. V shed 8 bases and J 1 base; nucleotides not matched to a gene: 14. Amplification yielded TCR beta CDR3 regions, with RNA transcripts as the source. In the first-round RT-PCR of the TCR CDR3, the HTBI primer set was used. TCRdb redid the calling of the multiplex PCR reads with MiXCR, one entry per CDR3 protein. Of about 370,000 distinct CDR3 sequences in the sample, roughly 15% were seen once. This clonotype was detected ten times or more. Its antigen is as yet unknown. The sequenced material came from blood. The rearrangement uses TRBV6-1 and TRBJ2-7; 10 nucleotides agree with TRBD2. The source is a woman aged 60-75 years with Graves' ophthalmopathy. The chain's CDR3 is CASCSAWKREGSYEQYF. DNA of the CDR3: TGTGCCAGCTGCTCAGCGTGGAAGCGGGAGGGTTCCTACGAGCAGTACTTC.